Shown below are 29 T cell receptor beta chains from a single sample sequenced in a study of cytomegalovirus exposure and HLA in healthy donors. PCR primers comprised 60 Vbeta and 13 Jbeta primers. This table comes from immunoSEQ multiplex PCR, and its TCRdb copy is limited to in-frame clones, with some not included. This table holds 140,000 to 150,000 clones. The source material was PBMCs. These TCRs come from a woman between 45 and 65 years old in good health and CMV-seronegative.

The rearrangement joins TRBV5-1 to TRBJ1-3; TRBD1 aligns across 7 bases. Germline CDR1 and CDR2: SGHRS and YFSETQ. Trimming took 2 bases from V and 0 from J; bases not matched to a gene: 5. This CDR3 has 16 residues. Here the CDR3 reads CASSLQGSSSGNTIYF. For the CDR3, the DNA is TGCGCCAGCAGCTTACAGGGGTCGAGCTCTGGAAACACCATATATTTT. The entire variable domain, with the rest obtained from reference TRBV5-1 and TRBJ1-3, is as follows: KAGVTQTPRYLIKTRGQQVTLSCSPISGHRSVSWYQQTPGQGLQFLFEYFSETQRNKGNFPGRFSGRQFSNSRSEMNVSTLELGDSALYLCASSLQGSSSGNTIYFGEGSWLTVV.

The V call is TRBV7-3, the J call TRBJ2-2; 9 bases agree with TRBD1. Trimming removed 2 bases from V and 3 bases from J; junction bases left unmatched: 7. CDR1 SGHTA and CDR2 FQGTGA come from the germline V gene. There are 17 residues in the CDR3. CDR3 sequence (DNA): TGTGCCAGCAGCTTATTAACAGGGGGCAGGGACACCGGGGAGCTGTTTTTT. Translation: CASSLLTGGRDTGELFF.

The CDR3 sequence is CASRQDRATQPQHF. As DNA, the CDR3 is TGTGCCAGCAGGCAGGACAGGGCGACTCAGCCCCAGCATTTT. This sequence joins TRBV7-8 and TRBJ1-5; 8 bases align to TRBD1. Trimming cost V 6 bases and J 6 bases; bases outside gene matches: 7. The CDR3 has 14 amino acids. CDR1 and CDR2 from the germline V gene are SGHVS and FQNEAQ.

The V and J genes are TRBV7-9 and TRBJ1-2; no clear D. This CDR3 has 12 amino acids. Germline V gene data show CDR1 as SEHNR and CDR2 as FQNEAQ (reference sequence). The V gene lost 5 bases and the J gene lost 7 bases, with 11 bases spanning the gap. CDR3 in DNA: TGTGCCAGCAGCCCTACAGTAGGTGGCTACACCTTC. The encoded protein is CASSPTVGGYTF. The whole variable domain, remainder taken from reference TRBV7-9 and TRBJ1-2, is DTGVSQNPRHKITKRGQNVTFRCDPISEHNRLYWYRQTLGQGPEFLTYFQNEAQLEKSRLLSDRFSAERPKGSFSTLEIQRTEQGDSAMYLCASSPTVGGYTFGSGTRLTVV.

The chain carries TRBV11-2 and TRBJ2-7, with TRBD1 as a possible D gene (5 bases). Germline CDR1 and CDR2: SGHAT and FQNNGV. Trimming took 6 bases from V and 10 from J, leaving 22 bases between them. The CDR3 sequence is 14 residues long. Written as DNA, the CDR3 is TGTGCCAGCAGTTCCGCCCAGGGAAGGTTTTATCAGTACTTC. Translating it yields CASSSAQGRFYQYF.

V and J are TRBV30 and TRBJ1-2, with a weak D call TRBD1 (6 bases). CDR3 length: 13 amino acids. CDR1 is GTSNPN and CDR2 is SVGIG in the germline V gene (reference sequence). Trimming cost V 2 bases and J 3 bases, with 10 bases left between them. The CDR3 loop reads CAWSTGQHYGYTF. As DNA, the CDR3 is TGTGCCTGGAGTACCGGACAGCACTATGGCTACACCTTC.

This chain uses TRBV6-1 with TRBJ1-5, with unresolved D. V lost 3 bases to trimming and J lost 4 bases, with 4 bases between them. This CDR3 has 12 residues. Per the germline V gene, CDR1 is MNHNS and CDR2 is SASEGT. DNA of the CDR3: TGTGCCAGCAGTGACTTTAATCAGCCCCAGCATTTT. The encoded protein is CASSDFNQPQHF.

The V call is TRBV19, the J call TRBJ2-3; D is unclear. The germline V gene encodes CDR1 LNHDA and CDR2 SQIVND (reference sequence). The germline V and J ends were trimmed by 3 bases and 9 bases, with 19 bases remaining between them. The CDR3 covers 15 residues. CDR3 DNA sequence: TGTGCCAGTAGTATTGGAAGACTTGGAAGCGAGACGCAGTATTTT. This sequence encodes CASSIGRLGSETQYF.

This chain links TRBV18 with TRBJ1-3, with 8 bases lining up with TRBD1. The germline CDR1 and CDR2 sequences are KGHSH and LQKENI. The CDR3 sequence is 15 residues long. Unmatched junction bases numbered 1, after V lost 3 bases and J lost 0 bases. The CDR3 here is CASSPDRGSGNTIYF. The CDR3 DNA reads TGTGCCAGCTCACCCGACAGGGGCTCTGGAAACACCATATATTTT.

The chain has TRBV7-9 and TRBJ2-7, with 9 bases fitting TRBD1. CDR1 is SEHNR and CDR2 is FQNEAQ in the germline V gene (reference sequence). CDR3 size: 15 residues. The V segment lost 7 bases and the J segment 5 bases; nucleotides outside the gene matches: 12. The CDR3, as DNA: TGTGCCAGCACCCCCGGGACAGGGCCTGGGCACGAGCAGTACTTC. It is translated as CASTPGTGPGHEQYF.

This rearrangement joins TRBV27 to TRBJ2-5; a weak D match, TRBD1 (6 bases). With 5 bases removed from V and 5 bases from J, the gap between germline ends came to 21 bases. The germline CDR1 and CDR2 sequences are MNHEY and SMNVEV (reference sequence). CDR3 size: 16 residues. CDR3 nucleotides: TGTGCCAGCAGTGAAACCGGGACATCCGGCGGGGAGACCCAGTACTTC. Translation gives CASSETGTSGGETQYF.

The CDR3 is CASSLPARYQETQYF. The CDR3 nucleotides read TGTGCCAGCAGCTTACCAGCTAGGTACCAAGAGACCCAGTACTTC. The chain joins TRBV7-3 to TRBJ2-5; D not certain. The CDR3 totals 15 residues. Trimming stripped 2 bases from V and 0 bases from J, with 10 bases between. The germline V gene has CDR1 SGHTA and CDR2 FQGTGA.

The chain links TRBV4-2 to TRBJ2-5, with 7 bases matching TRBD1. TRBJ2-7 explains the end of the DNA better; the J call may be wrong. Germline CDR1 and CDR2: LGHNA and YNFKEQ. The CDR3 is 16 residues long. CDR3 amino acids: CASSQDPTGETYEQYF. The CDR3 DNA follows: TGTGCCAGCAGCCAAGATCCAACAGGGGAGACCTACGAGCAGTACTTC.

The CDR3 DNA reads as TGTGCCAGCAGTGCATTAGCGGGAGGATTTAGGAGTGAGCAGTTCTTC. This translates into CASSALAGGFRSEQFF. This sequence joins TRBV28 and TRBJ2-1; 10 nucleotides line up with TRBD2. The trim removed 5 bases at V and 9 bases at J, leaving 13 bases unmatched. Germline-derived CDR1 and CDR2 are MDHEN and SYDVKM. This CDR3 comprises 16 residues.

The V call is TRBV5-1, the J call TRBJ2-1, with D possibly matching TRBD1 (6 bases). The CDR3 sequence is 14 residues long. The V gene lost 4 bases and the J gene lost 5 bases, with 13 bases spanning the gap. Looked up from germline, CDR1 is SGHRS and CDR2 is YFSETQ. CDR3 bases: TGCGCCAGCAGCGCACGGGACACCGACAATGAGCAGTTCTTC. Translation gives CASSARDTDNEQFF. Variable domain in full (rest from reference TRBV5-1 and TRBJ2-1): KAGVTQTPRYLIKTRGQQVTLSCSPISGHRSVSWYQQTPGQGLQFLFEYFSETQRNKGNFPGRFSGRQFSNSRSEMNVSTLELGDSALYLCASSARDTDNEQFFGPGTRLTVL.

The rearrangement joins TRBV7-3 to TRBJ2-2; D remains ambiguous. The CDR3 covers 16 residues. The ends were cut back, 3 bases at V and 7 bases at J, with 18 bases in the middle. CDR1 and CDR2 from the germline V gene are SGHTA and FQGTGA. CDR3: CASSLQGGALGGELFF. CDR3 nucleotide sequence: TGTGCCAGCAGCTTGCAAGGTGGAGCGCTGGGCGGGGAGCTGTTTTTT.

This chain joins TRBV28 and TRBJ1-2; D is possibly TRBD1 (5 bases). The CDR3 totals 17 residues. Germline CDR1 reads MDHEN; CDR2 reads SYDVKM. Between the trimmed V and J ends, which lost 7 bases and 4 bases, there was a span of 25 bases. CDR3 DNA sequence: TGTGCCAGCACCACTCAGCAGGGCGGTGGGGTTGGCTATGGCTACACCTTC. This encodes CASTTQQGGGVGYGYTF.

The CDR3 region is CASSTFLSEGSNQPQHF. The CDR3 bases are TGTGCCAGTAGTACCTTCCTGTCGGAGGGGAGCAATCAGCCCCAGCATTTT. The chain employs TRBV19 and TRBJ1-5, with D maybe TRBD1 (5 bases). The V end lost 4 bases, the J end lost 1 base, and 17 bases lay between the germline ends. CDR3 length: 17 amino acids. The germline V gene has CDR1 LNHDA and CDR2 SQIVND (reference sequence).

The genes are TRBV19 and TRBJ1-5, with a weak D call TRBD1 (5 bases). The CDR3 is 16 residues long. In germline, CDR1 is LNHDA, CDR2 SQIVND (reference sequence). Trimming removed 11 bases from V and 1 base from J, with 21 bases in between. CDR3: CASEIMGGGSNQPQHF. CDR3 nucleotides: TGTGCCTCCGAAATAATGGGGGGTGGAAGCAATCAGCCCCAGCATTTT.

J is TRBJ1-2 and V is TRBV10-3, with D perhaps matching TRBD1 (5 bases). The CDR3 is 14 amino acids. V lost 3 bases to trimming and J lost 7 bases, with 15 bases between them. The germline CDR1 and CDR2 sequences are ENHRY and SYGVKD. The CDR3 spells CAISDPSGQGGYTF. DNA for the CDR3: TGTGCCATCAGTGATCCCAGCGGGCAGGGTGGCTACACCTTC.

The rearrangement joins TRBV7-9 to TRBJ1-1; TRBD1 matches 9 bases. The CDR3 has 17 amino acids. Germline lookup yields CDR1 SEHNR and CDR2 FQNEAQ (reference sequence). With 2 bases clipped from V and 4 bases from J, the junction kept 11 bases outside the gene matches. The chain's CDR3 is CASSLRGTGPKGTEAFF. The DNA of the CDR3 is TGTGCCAGCAGCTTACGGGGGACAGGGCCTAAAGGCACTGAAGCTTTCTTT.

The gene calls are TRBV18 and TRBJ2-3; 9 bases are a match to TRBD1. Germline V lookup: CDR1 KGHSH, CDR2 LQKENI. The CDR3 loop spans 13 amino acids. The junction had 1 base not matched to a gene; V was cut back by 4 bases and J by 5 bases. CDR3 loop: CASSRTGEDTQYF. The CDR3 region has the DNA TGTGCCAGCTCACGGACAGGGGAAGATACGCAGTATTTT. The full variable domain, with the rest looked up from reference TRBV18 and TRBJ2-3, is NAGVMQNPRHLVRRRGQEARLRCSPMKGHSHVYWYRQLPEEGLKFMVYLQKENIIDESGMPKERFSAEFPKEGPSILRIQQVVRGDSAAYFCASSRTGEDTQYFGPGTRLTVL.

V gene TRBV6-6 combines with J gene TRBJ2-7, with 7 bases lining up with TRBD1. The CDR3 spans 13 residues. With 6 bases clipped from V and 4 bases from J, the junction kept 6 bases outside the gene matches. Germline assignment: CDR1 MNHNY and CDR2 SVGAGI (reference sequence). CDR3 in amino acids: CASRTGITYEQYF. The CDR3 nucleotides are TGTGCCAGCAGGACAGGGATAACGTACGAGCAGTACTTC.

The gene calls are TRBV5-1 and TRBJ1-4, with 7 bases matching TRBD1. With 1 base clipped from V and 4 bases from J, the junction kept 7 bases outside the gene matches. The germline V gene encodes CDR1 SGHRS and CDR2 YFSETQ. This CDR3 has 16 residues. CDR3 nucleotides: TGCGCCAGCAGCTTGACCGAGACAGGGATTAATGAAAAACTGTTTTTT. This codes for CASSLTETGINEKLFF. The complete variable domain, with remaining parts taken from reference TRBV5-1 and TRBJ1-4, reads KAGVTQTPRYLIKTRGQQVTLSCSPISGHRSVSWYQQTPGQGLQFLFEYFSETQRNKGNFPGRFSGRQFSNSRSEMNVSTLELGDSALYLCASSLTETGINEKLFFGSGTQLSVL.

CDR3 residues: CASSALAGDYEQYF. The DNA of the CDR3 is TGTGCCAGCAGTGCCCTAGCGGGGGATTACGAGCAGTACTTC. This rearrangement joins TRBV6-5 to TRBJ2-5; 10 bases are a match to TRBD2. The DNA end is a closer match to TRBJ2-7, so the J assignment may be wrong. The CDR3 has 14 residues. Germline lookup yields CDR1 MNHEY and CDR2 SVGAGI.

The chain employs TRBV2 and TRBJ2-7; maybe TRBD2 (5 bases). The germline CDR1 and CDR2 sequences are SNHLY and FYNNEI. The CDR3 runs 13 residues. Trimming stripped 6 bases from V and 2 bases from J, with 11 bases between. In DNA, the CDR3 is TGTGCCAGCAGGAGGGCTGGTACCTACGAGCAGTACTTC. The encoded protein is CASRRAGTYEQYF.

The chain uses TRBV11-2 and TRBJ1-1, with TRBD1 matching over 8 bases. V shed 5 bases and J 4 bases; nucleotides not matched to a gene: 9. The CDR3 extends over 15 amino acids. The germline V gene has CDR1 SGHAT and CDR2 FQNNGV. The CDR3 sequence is CASSRRQGPATEAFF. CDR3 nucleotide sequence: TGTGCCAGCAGCCGTAGACAGGGGCCGGCCACTGAAGCTTTCTTT.

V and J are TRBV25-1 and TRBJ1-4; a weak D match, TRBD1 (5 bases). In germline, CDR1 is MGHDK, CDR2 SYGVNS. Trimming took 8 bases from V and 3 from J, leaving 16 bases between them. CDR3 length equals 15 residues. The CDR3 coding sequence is TGTGCCAGCTCTTCCCCCGGGGGTGCTAATGAAAAACTGTTTTTT. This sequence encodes CASSSPGGANEKLFF.

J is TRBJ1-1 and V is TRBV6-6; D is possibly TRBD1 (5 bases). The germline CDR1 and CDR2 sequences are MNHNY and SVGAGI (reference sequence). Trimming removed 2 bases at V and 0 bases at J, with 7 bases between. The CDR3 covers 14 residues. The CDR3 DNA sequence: TGTGCCAGCAGTTACGGGGGGGTGAACACTGAAGCTTTCTTT. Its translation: CASSYGGVNTEAFF.